The next 18 T cell receptor beta chains were all read from a single sample in a study of T cell changes during pregnancy in multiple sclerosis. Libraries were prepared by immunoSEQ multiplex PCR; TCRdb keeps only in-frame clonotypes and omits some of them. The sample lists approximately 79,000 clones; over 85% were seen once. The sample in question was peripheral blood, obtained in the second trimester of pregnancy. All receptors derive from a female donor in good health, enrolled as a control in a pregnancy study.

The chain uses TRBV2 and TRBJ2-5; no firm D call. CDR1 is SNHLY, CDR2 FYNNEI, per germline. There are 11 residues in the CDR3. V lost 8 bases and J 2 bases, leaving 6 bases between the germline ends. The CDR3 region is CASLRQETQYF. The CDR3 DNA is TGTGCCAGCTTACGGCAAGAGACCCAGTACTTC.

Only one count was recorded for this clone. The V gene is TRBV5-4, the J gene TRBJ1-2; D may be TRBD1 (5 bases). V was clipped by 5 bases and J by 2 bases, with 13 bases between them. The V gene's germline CDR1 is SGHNT and CDR2 YYREEE (reference sequence). This CDR3 spans 14 amino acids. CDR3 residues: CASRDGDSNYGYTF. The CDR3 nucleotides are TGTGCCAGCAGGGACGGGGACTCAAACTATGGCTACACCTTC.

The chain has TRBV19 and TRBJ1-4; D is unclear. CDR3 length: 18 residues. CDR1 is LNHDA, CDR2 SQIVND, per germline (reference sequence). V lost 4 bases, J lost 5 bases, and 23 bases lay in between. CDR3: CASSNRAAAKQRNEKLFF. The DNA of the CDR3 is TGTGCCAGTAGTAATCGAGCGGCGGCAAAACAGAGAAATGAAAAACTGTTTTTT.

The chain is built from TRBV10-3 and TRBJ1-1; weak D call: TRBD1 (6 bases). V lost 6 bases, J lost 4 bases, and 15 bases lay in between. Germline V gene sequence: CDR1 ENHRY, CDR2 SYGVKD. The CDR3 is 14 amino acids. CDR3 nucleotides: TGTGCCATCAGAGAGCAGGGGCAAGGCACTGAAGCTTTCTTT. It codes for CAIREQGQGTEAFF.

On this clone: At one end, the junction sequence differs from germline, possibly due to a read error. V is TRBV7-7 and J is TRBJ2-7; 9 bases are shared with TRBD2. This CDR3 comprises 16 residues. CDR1 is SSHAT, CDR2 FNYEAQ, per germline (reference sequence). In DNA, the CDR3 is TGTGCTAGCAGCCCGCTACTAGCGGGCCTTACGGGGGAGCAGTACTTC. This encodes CASSPLLAGLTGEQYF.

The V gene is TRBV4-2, the J gene TRBJ1-5; 8 positions agree with TRBD1. Germline V gives CDR1 LGHNA, CDR2 YNFKEQ. After removal of 3 bases from V and 1 base from J, the junction contained 8 bases not matched to a gene. The CDR3 consists of 17 residues. The CDR3 is CASSQTGEIRSNQPQHF. Here the CDR3 DNA reads TGTGCCAGCAGCCAGACAGGGGAAATTCGGAGCAATCAGCCCCAGCATTTT.

The chain links TRBV5-5 to TRBJ2-7; D not resolved. Trimming pared 4 bases from V and 1 base from J, leaving 3 bases between. CDR1 is SGHKS, CDR2 YYEKEE, per germline (reference sequence). The CDR3 is 11 residues long. CDR3 nucleotides: TGTGCCAGCAGCCGTTCCTACGAGCAGTACTTC. This gives the protein CASSRSYEQYF.

The V call is TRBV5-4, the J call TRBJ1-6, with 9 bases aligning to TRBD1. Germline V gives CDR1 SGHNT, CDR2 YYREEE (reference sequence). This CDR3 comprises 15 residues. V dropped 3 bases and J dropped 10; count of bases not matched to a gene: 8. The CDR3 DNA sequence: TGTGCCAGCAGCTACTTACAGGGGGCACAATCACCCCTCCACTTT. Its translation: CASSYLQGAQSPLHF.

The chain recombines TRBV11-2 with TRBJ1-5; D may be TRBD1 (5 bases). Germline V gene data show CDR1 as SGHAT and CDR2 as FQNNGV. The CDR3 length is 13 residues. V was trimmed by 3 bases and J by 9 bases, leaving 12 bases between them. CDR3 amino acids: CASSLASGGPQHF. For the CDR3, the DNA is TGTGCCAGCAGCTTGGCCTCGGGGGGGCCCCAGCATTTT.

The rearrangement uses TRBV7-9 and TRBJ2-1; unclear D gene. Deletions cut 1 base from V and 0 bases from J, with 7 bases between. CDR1 is SEHNR, CDR2 FQNEAQ, per germline (reference sequence). This CDR3 spans 15 amino acids. Here the CDR3 reads CASSLERVSYNEQFF. CDR3 nucleotides: TGTGCCAGCAGCTTAGAACGAGTCTCCTACAATGAGCAGTTCTTC.

This chain joins TRBV19 and TRBJ2-3, with 8 positions matching TRBD2. Germline trimming cut 5 bases from V and 6 bases from J; bases unmatched to any gene: 10. Germline CDR1 is LNHDA and CDR2 is SQIVND (reference sequence). The CDR3 sequence is 15 residues long. CDR3 residues: CASSSSGTSVDTQYF. CDR3 DNA: TGTGCCAGTAGTTCCTCCGGGACTAGTGTCGATACGCAGTATTTT.

This clone turned up a few times. This rearrangement joins TRBV5-6 to TRBJ1-2; 9 nucleotides match TRBD1. V gave up 2 bases and J gave up 2 bases; unmatched junction bases: 4. The germline gives CDR1 SGHDT, CDR2 YYEEEE. The CDR3 extends over 15 amino acids. For the CDR3, the DNA is TGTGCCAGCAGCTTCGGACAGGGGTGGAACTATGGCTACACCTTC. Amino acid sequence: CASSFGQGWNYGYTF.

The rearrangement links TRBV7-2 to TRBJ1-2; TRBD1 matches at 8 bases. This CDR3 has 14 residues. CDR1 is SGHTA, CDR2 FQGNSA, per germline. Trimming cost V 2 bases and J 4 bases; bases outside gene matches: 3. CDR3 protein: CASSLTTGAYGYTF. The CDR3 coding sequence is TGTGCCAGCAGCTTAACGACAGGGGCCTATGGCTACACCTTC.

The gene calls are TRBV15 and TRBJ1-1, with D hard to call. This CDR3 comprises 13 residues. Trimming pared 3 bases from V and 5 bases from J, leaving 10 bases between. CDR1 LNHNV and CDR2 YYDKDF come from the germline V gene (reference sequence). This chain's CDR3 is CATSSWRQTEAFF. The CDR3 DNA is TGTGCCACCAGCAGCTGGCGGCAGACTGAAGCTTTCTTT.

This rearrangement joins TRBV12-5 to TRBJ2-5; 12 bases line up with TRBD2. CDR1 LGHNT and CDR2 FRNRAP come from the germline V gene. The CDR3 contains 17 residues. V shed 1 base, J shed 5 bases, and the junction held 8 bases outside the gene matches. CDR3 coding DNA: TGTGCTAGTGGTTTGGGACTAGCGGGGGTCAGAGGGGAGACCCAGTACTTC. It translates to CASGLGLAGVRGETQYF.

This clone was detected only once. V and J are TRBV11-2 and TRBJ2-7; D uncertain. This CDR3 has 16 amino acids. V lost 1 base to trimming and J lost 3 bases, with 16 bases between them. Per germline, CDR1 SGHAT and CDR2 FQNNGV. CDR3 loop: CASSLVASEVGYEQYF. CDR3 nucleotides: TGTGCCAGCAGCTTAGTAGCATCTGAAGTCGGCTACGAGCAGTACTTC.

The rearrangement joins TRBV6-5 to TRBJ1-3, with 12 bases aligning to TRBD1. The length of the CDR3 is 15 residues. The germline V gene encodes CDR1 MNHEY and CDR2 SVGAGI. The ends lost 7 bases at V and 3 bases at J; junction bases unmatched: 4. CDR3 sequence: CASTRDRGLGNTIYF. CDR3 nucleotide sequence: TGTGCCAGCACCCGGGACAGGGGGCTTGGAAACACCATATATTTT.

The rearrangement uses TRBV2 and TRBJ1-1; possible D gene TRBD1, 6 bases. The CDR3 has 12 amino acids. Germline V CDR1 and CDR2: SNHLY, FYNNEI. V lost 9 bases to trimming and J lost 2 bases, with 10 bases between them. Here the CDR3 reads CASGQINTEAFF. The DNA for the CDR3 is TGTGCCAGTGGACAGATCAACACTGAAGCTTTCTTT.